This is a list of T cell receptor beta chains from one sample in a study of T-cell memory formation after mild COVID-19. TCRdb reprocessed the 5' RACE reads via MiXCR and lists one record per CDR3 protein. Of roughly 52,000 distinct CDR3 sequences in the sample, more than 8% are singletons; the top ten hold 1.2%. The source material was PBMCs or a T cell subset sorted from them (not recorded which). These receptors were collected from a man younger than 35 who had mild COVID-19 (a few samples of this study predate the infection). Cell type and time point are not known. Each CDR3 is given with its conserved first and last residue. The D gene is left open where the match is weak. Rows give clone size only sometimes, using once, few, many, or a class for an expanded clone.

>TRBV19|TRBJ1-5|.|TRBD1
CASSVNRGGGNQPQHF
TGTGCCAGTAGTGTCAACAGGGGCGGTGGCAATCAGCCCCAGCATTTT
>TRBV18|TRBJ2-5|few|TRBD1
CASSPRLGQGRETQYF
TGTGCCAGCTCACCCCGACTCGGACAGGGGAGAGAGACCCAGTACTTC
>TRBV12-3/TRBV12-4|TRBJ2-2|.|.
CASSLYILAGELFF
TGTGCCAGCAGTCTCTACATATTGGCCGGGGAGCTGTTTTTT
>TRBV5-1|TRBJ2-3|few|TRBD1
CASSWTGTGSTDTQYF
TGCGCCAGCAGCTGGACAGGGACGGGTAGCACAGATACGCAGTATTTT
>TRBV5-5|TRBJ2-1|few|.
CASSLGQATASYNEQFF
TGTGCCAGCAGCTTGGGTCAGGCGACAGCTTCCTACAATGAGCAGTTCTTC
>TRBV12-3/TRBV12-4|TRBJ2-1|few|.
CASSLNGNEQFF
TGTGCCAGCAGTTTAAATGGCAATGAGCAGTTCTTC
>TRBV5-1|TRBJ2-7|.|TRBD2
CASRNLGGDYEQYF
TGCGCCAGCAGAAATCTCGGGGGGGACTACGAGCAGTACTTC
>TRBV20-1|TRBJ2-2|once|.
CSASAYWNTGELFF
TGCAGTGCCAGCGCTTACTGGAACACCGGGGAGCTGTTTTTT
>TRBV10-1|TRBJ2-7|few|.
CASSEGFSEQYF
TGCGCCAGCAGTGAGGGTTTCAGCGAGCAGTACTTC
>TRBV5-1|TRBJ1-2|few|.
CASSIGARYGYTF
TGCGCCAGCAGTATAGGGGCGCGGTATGGCTACACCTTC
>TRBV6-2/TRBV6-3|TRBJ2-6|many|.
CASSYFRVLRPGANVLTF
TGTGCCAGCAGTTACTTCAGGGTGCTGAGGCCTGGGGCCAACGTCCTGACTTTC
>TRBV6-1|TRBJ2-1|few|TRBD1
CASRPTGGSYNEQFF
TGTGCCAGCAGACCGACAGGGGGCAGCTACAATGAGCAGTTCTTC
>TRBV9|TRBJ2-5|.|.
CASSVRETQYF
TGTGCCAGCAGCGTAAGGGAGACCCAGTACTTC
>TRBV9|TRBJ2-3|few|.
CASSVVGGSGTDTQYF
TGTGCCAGCAGCGTAGTGGGTGGTAGTGGCACAGATACGCAGTATTTT
>TRBV4-1|TRBJ1-1|few|.
CASSRLPQTVNTEAFF
TGCGCCAGCAGCCGCCTCCCCCAGACAGTAAACACTGAAGCTTTCTTT
>TRBV12-3/TRBV12-4|TRBJ2-1|many|.
CASTPEVSRGNEQFF
TGTGCCAGCACCCCCGAGGTGAGCAGGGGAAATGAGCAGTTCTTC
>TRBV24-1|TRBJ1-5|.|.
CATSDLGPFSNQPQHF
TGTGCCACCAGTGATCTCGGACCGTTTAGCAATCAGCCCCAGCATTTT
>TRBV5-1|TRBJ2-1|few|.
CASSLRPDLSYNEQFF
TGCGCCAGCAGCTTGCGTCCTGACCTCTCCTACAATGAGCAGTTCTTC
>TRBV25-1|TRBJ2-1|.|.
CASSEWNPGSEQFF
TGTGCCAGCAGTGAATGGAATCCGGGATCTGAGCAGTTCTTC
>TRBV4-3|TRBJ2-1|few|.
CASSQESGAREQFF
TGCGCCAGCAGCCAAGAGTCCGGGGCCCGCGAGCAGTTCTTC
>TRBV6-2/TRBV6-3|TRBJ2-7|.|TRBD2
CASSYSISQRGTYEQYF
TGTGCCAGCAGTTACTCGATCAGCCAGCGGGGGACCTACGAGCAGTACTTC
>TRBV5-1|TRBJ1-1|few|.
CASSLEARPLNTEAFF
TGCGCCAGCAGCTTGGAGGCACGACCTCTCAACACTGAAGCTTTCTTT
>TRBV7-6|TRBJ2-1|few|.
CASSLPGRDNEQFF
TGTGCCAGCAGCTTACCCGGACGAGACAATGAGCAGTTCTTC
>TRBV7-2|TRBJ1-5|.|TRBD1
CASSLGQGEQPQHF
TGTGCCAGCAGCTTAGGACAGGGGGAACAGCCCCAGCATTTT
>TRBV5-1|TRBJ2-5|few|TRBD2
CASSSTSGGETQYF
TGCGCCAGCAGTTCTACTAGCGGGGGTGAGACCCAGTACTTC
>TRBV5-1|TRBJ1-3|few|.
CASSLALGAGNTIYF
TGCGCCAGCAGCTTGGCCCTAGGAGCTGGAAACACCATATATTTT
>TRBV30|TRBJ1-1|few|.
CAWSRGWTEAFF
TGTGCCTGGAGCCGGGGGTGGACTGAAGCTTTCTTT
>TRBV9|TRBJ2-5|.|.
CASSVAVKEETQYF
TGTGCCAGCAGCGTAGCTGTAAAAGAAGAGACCCAGTACTTC
>TRBV29-1|TRBJ2-7|many|.
CSVGNTYEQYF
TGCAGCGTGGGGAACACCTACGAGCAGTACTTC
>TRBV5-1|TRBJ2-1|few|.
CASSLGDRGQQQFF
TGCGCCAGCAGCTTGGGGGATCGGGGGCAACAGCAGTTCTTC
>TRBV9|TRBJ2-5|many|.
CASSVGDRWETQYF
TGTGCCAGCAGCGTAGGAGACAGGTGGGAGACCCAGTACTTC
>TRBV6-6|TRBJ2-1|.|TRBD1
CAISRGTGGGNEQFF
TGTGCCATCTCAAGGGGGACAGGGGGCGGGAATGAGCAGTTCTTC
>TRBV7-2|TRBJ2-3|many|.
CASSSTVDTQYF
TGTGCCAGCAGCTCCACCGTGGATACGCAGTATTTT
>TRBV20-1|TRBJ2-5|many|.
CSAREAGLQETQYF
TGCAGTGCTCGAGAAGCGGGCTTACAAGAGACCCAGTACTTC
>TRBV6-5|TRBJ2-5|few|.
CASSYGGAQETQYF
TGTGCCAGCAGTTACGGGGGGGCCCAAGAGACCCAGTACTTC
>TRBV7-6|TRBJ2-1|.|TRBD1
CASSITPGTAYNEQFF
TGTGCCAGCAGCATCACTCCCGGGACAGCCTACAATGAGCAGTTCTTC
>TRBV21-1|TRBJ2-5|many|.
CASSKAPDRPREGTQYF
TGTGCCAGCAGCAAAGCCCCCGACAGGCCTCGGGAAGGGACCCAGTACTTC
>TRBV3-1|TRBJ1-6|few|.
CASSHGGRDSPLHF
TGTGCCAGCAGCCACGGGGGGCGAGATTCACCCCTCCACTTT